This TCR beta chain was captured by sequencing in a study of Graves' ophthalmopathy and Graves' hyperthyroidism. This clonotype was detected many times. As yet, its antigen is unknown. Amplified material comprised TCR beta CDR3 regions derived from RNA transcripts. RT-PCR in the first round used HTBI primers; a second-round multiplex PCR followed. TCRdb re-called the multiplex PCR reads through MiXCR, storing one row per CDR3 protein. The table lists about 640,000 distinct CDR3 sequences, 35% to 50% of them singletons. PBMCs were density-gradient isolated from approximately 9.8 ml fresh blood. General study findings and limits: At 65% to 71% sensitivity and approximately 72% specificity, the model predicted progression of the ophthalmopathy. Appearing in blood as well were most expanded thyroid clonotypes above 0.001 frequency.

This receptor was identified in an adult man with Graves' ophthalmopathy. The material sequenced was peripheral blood.

For the CDR3, the DNA is TGTGCCAGCAGCCGGGCTAACACTGAAGCTTTCTTT. Translating it yields CASSRANTEAFF. The chain carries TRBV7-9 and TRBJ1-1; D is uncertain. The V end lost 5 bases, the J end lost 2 bases, and 6 bases lay between the germline ends. The CDR3 contains 12 residues. The V gene's germline CDR1 is SEHNR and CDR2 FQNEAQ (reference sequence).